The present TCR beta chain was sequenced within a study of T cells in Graves' hyperthyroidism and ophthalmopathy. Study-wide results and caveats: Most clonotypes expanded in the thyroid (above 0.001) were also present in blood.

What was amplified from RNA transcripts were TCR beta CDR3 regions. Carried out on the TCR CDR3, a first-round RT-PCR used the HTBI primer set. A single record per CDR3 protein comes from TCRdb applying MiXCR to the multiplex PCR reads. The repertoire consists of fewer than 400,000 distinct CDR3 sequences, with around 16% occurring once and the leading ten covering around a quarter. Orbital computed tomography, thyroid ultrasound, serum thyroxine and TRAb, and clinical symptoms together informed the diagnoses. This blood was taken when hyperthyroidism was first diagnosed, before any ophthalmopathy symptoms existed. About 9.4 ml fresh peripheral blood yielded the PBMCs. CDR3 size: 16 residues. Trimming removed 2 bases from V and 2 bases from J, with 13 bases in between. Germline V gene lookup returns CDR1 MNHEY and CDR2 SVGEGT. This clonotype was observed at least ten times. Its target is unknown.

The clonotype was recovered from a young woman with Graves' hyperthyroidism that later progressed to Graves' ophthalmopathy. The rearrangement uses TRBV6-2 or TRBV6-3 and TRBJ1-5, with a possible D match to TRBD1 (5 bases). Sequencing was performed on blood. The CDR3 coding sequence is TGTGCCAGCAGTTACCTCAGGGAGTTGGGCAATCAGCCCCAGCATTTT. It encodes CASSYLRELGNQPQHF.